This T cell receptor beta chain was identified in a study of neurological immune-mediated disorders. This clonotype ranks as medium-sized (0.01 to 0.1%). The antigen is not known. The team produced cDNA through 5'RACE using 10-nucleotide random UMIs. Over 160 million TCR-beta sequences from 15-18 subjects came out of each sequencing run. In TCRdb, the 5' RACE reads were re-called with MiXCR into one record per CDR3 protein. The profile covers tens of thousands of distinct CDR3 sequences, with about 5% appearing a single time and 6.5% to 9% taken by the ten largest. Looked up from germline, CDR1 is DFQATT and CDR2 is SNEGSKA (reference sequence). V dropped 3 bases and J dropped 2; count of bases not matched to a gene: 4. CDR3 length: 16 residues. Study-wide results and caveats: While HTLV-1-associated myelopathy showed the greatest TCR clonal expansion, multiple sclerosis showed the least, falling below healthy controls.

The time point here: longitudinal time-point 2. The rearrangement links TRBV20-1 to TRBJ2-7, with 16 bases matching TRBD2. Input material: PBMCs. This receptor was obtained from a woman between 55 and 75 years old with multiple sclerosis. CDR3 amino acids: CSARGLAGGHPYEQYF. CDR3 coding DNA: TGCAGTGCTAGGGGACTAGCGGGGGGGCATCCCTACGAGCAGTACTTC.